Presented here are 21 T cell receptor beta chains from one specimen sequenced in a study of blood T cells in healthy people across ages. Primers used in a second PCR of roughly 7 to 12 cycles were a sample-barcoded 5' primer and a J-beta primer mix. TCRdb processed the 5' RACE reads anew with MiXCR; each CDR3 protein has one entry. The sample has roughly 900,000 distinct CDR3 sequences, more than 25% seen once. Material: blood. Every receptor here comes from an elderly woman in good health.

As to this clonotype: A clone one base away is much larger, so this may be a read error. The genes are TRBV11-2 and TRBJ2-5; D is ambiguous. The J call may be wrong; the DNA end is better matched by TRBJ2-1. There are 14 residues in the CDR3. Germline assignment: CDR1 SGHAT and CDR2 FQNNGV. In DNA form, the CDR3 reads TGTGCCAGCAAATCTCAGACCGAGCAAGAGACCCAGTTCTTC. Its protein is CASKSQTEQETQFF.

The chain is built from TRBV7-2 and TRBJ2-2; TRBD2 might be the D (7 bases). This CDR3 has 15 amino acids. Trimming took 6 bases from V and 5 from J, leaving 16 bases between them. Germline CDR1 and CDR2: SGHTA and FQGNSA. The CDR3 coding sequence is TGTGCCAGCAGGGAACCGGGGGGCTCTACCGGGGAGCTGTTTTTT. It is translated as CASREPGGSTGELFF.

This chain uses TRBV20-1 with TRBJ1-5; D not certain. The CDR3 covers 13 residues. Germline loops: CDR1 DFQATT, CDR2 SNEGSKA (reference sequence). V was clipped by 1 base and J by 0 bases, with 4 bases between them. The CDR3 reads CSARGVSNQPQHF. The CDR3, as DNA: TGCAGTGCTAGAGGGGTTAGCAATCAGCCCCAGCATTTT.

This clonotype showed up many times. The V gene is TRBV2, the J gene TRBJ2-5; D ambiguous. This CDR3 comprises 14 residues. The V end lost 7 bases, the J end lost 4 bases, and 16 bases lay between the germline ends. Per the germline V gene, CDR1 is SNHLY and CDR2 is FYNNEI. CDR3 coding DNA: TGTGCCAGCATCTATAGGGCGTGGGGAGAGACCCAGTACTTC. Translation: CASIYRAWGETQYF.

This clonotype was detected once. Its ends do not fully match the called genes, so a read error is possible. The J gene is TRBJ1-4, the V gene TRBV10-3; 8 nucleotides match TRBD1. This CDR3 contains 16 residues. Germline V lookup: CDR1 ENHRY, CDR2 SYGVKD. CDR3 sequence: CAISPTSGQDNEELFF. The DNA of the CDR3 is TGTGCCATCAGCCCCACCTCGGGACAGGATAATGAAGAACTGTTTTTT.

In this sample, this clonotype turned up many times. The rearrangement joins TRBV7-2 to TRBJ2-5; 11 nucleotides agree with TRBD2. CDR1 and CDR2 (germline): SGHTA, FQGNSA. The CDR3 loop spans 19 amino acids. The J segment lost 5 bases and the V segment lost 5 bases, leaving 19 bases of the junction unmatched. CDR3 residues: CASSPHGLAGTTGGETQYF. DNA of the CDR3: TGTGCCAGCAGCCCGCACGGACTAGCGGGTACAACAGGCGGTGAGACCCAGTACTTC.

This clonotype was seen a handful of times. The CDR3 coding sequence is TGTGCCAGCAGCAAGGGGGGGGCAGGGGCCCTCAGCTCCTACAATGAGCAGTTCTTC. Its protein is CASSKGGAGALSSYNEQFF. The V gene is TRBV7-8, the J gene TRBJ2-1; perhaps TRBD2 as D (7 bases). V lost 5 bases, J lost 0 bases, and 23 bases lay in between. CDR3 length: 19 residues. CDR1 and CDR2 (germline): SGHVS, FQNEAQ.

This clonotype has ten or more counts. V and J are TRBV5-1 and TRBJ2-3; no firm D call. This CDR3 is built from 17 residues. V dropped 0 bases and J dropped 1 base, with 15 bases sitting between them. Germline V CDR1 and CDR2: SGHRS, YFSETQ. Here the CDR3 reads CASSLVAGLQGTDTQYF. The CDR3 DNA follows: TGCGCCAGCAGCTTGGTGGCAGGCCTTCAGGGCACAGATACGCAGTATTTT.

This clonotype came up many times. V and J are TRBV6-2 or TRBV6-3 and TRBJ2-1, with D perhaps TRBD1 (5 bases). Trimming pared 6 bases from V and 10 bases from J, leaving 16 bases between. This CDR3 has 13 amino acids. Germline V CDR1 and CDR2: MNHEY, SVGEGT. The CDR3 protein is CASSRLRVGEQFF. In DNA, the CDR3 is TGTGCCAGCAGCAGACTCAGGGTTGGGGAGCAGTTCTTC.

This clonotype was found many times. J is TRBJ2-5 and V is TRBV24-1, with D tentatively TRBD1 (6 bases). V was cut by 1 base and J by 5 bases, with 19 bases left in between. The germline V gene encodes CDR1 KGHDR and CDR2 SFDVKD. The CDR3 length is 17 residues. CDR3: CATSDLRENRESETQYF. In DNA form, the CDR3 reads TGTGCCACCAGTGATTTAAGGGAAAACAGGGAATCGGAGACCCAGTACTTC.

This clonotype showed up just a few times. The rearrangement links TRBV5-1 to TRBJ1-1, with 7 bases fitting TRBD1. CDR3 length equals 13 residues. V shed 4 bases, J shed 5 bases, and the junction held 5 bases outside the gene matches. Germline V lookup: CDR1 SGHRS, CDR2 YFSETQ. CDR3 loop: CASSQTGETEAFF. The DNA for the CDR3 is TGCGCCAGCAGCCAAACAGGGGAAACTGAAGCTTTCTTT.

This clonotype turned up a few times. The V call is TRBV6-2 or TRBV6-3, the J call TRBJ1-5; D unclear. Germline loops: CDR1 MNHEY, CDR2 SVGEGT. The ends were cut back, 5 bases at V and 4 bases at J, with 12 bases in the middle. This CDR3 comprises 14 residues. CDR3 coding DNA: TGTGCCAGCAGTCCCATCACGGTGAATCAGCCCCAGCATTTT. Residues: CASSPITVNQPQHF.

This sequence joins TRBV30 and TRBJ1-2, with 8 bases lining up with TRBD1. The CDR3 spans 16 residues. V was pared by 1 base and J by 0 bases, with 7 bases of the junction left unmatched. Germline-derived CDR1 and CDR2 are GTSNPN and SVGIG (reference sequence). CDR3 in amino acids: CAWSGQGSLSNYGYTF. CDR3 bases: TGTGCCTGGAGTGGACAGGGGAGCCTATCTAACTATGGCTACACCTTC.

In this sample, this clonotype turned up a few times. This may be a read error: a much more frequent sequence differs by one nucleotide. The V gene is TRBV4-3, the J gene TRBJ2-1, with 7 nucleotides matching TRBD2. The J call is in doubt because the DNA end fits TRBJ2-7 better. The germline CDR1 and CDR2 sequences are LGHNA and YSLEER. The CDR3 runs to 17 residues. In DNA form, the CDR3 reads TGCGCCAGCAGCTTCGCCTCGCGGGGGAGCTCCTACAATGAGCAGTACTTC. Translating it yields CASSFASRGSSYNEQYF.

The gene calls are TRBV12-3 or TRBV12-4 and TRBJ1-5; the D gene is possibly TRBD1 (5 bases). This CDR3 is 13 amino acids long. Trimming shortened V by 7 bases and J by 9 bases, and 16 bases separated the two germline ends. Here the CDR3 reads CASKLGAQVPQHF. CDR3 nucleotide sequence: TGTGCCAGCAAGCTTGGGGCCCAAGTGCCCCAGCATTTT.

J is TRBJ1-1 and V is TRBV2, with D unclear. V lost 3 bases to trimming and J lost 0 bases, with 11 bases between them. The CDR3 spans 15 residues. The V gene's germline CDR1 is SNHLY and CDR2 FYNNEI. CDR3 bases: TGTGCCAGCAGTGAGACTACGTGGTTGAACACTGAAGCTTTCTTT. Translated, it gives CASSETTWLNTEAFF.

This clonotype occurred a few times. This rearrangement joins TRBV10-1 to TRBJ2-1; D is ambiguous. The J call may be in error: the DNA end matches TRBJ2-7 better. Looked up from germline, CDR1 is WNHNN and CDR2 is SYGVQD (reference sequence). CDR3 length: 12 residues. The CDR3 nucleotides are TGCGCCAGCAGTGAAAAGTACAATGAGCAGTACTTC. It is translated as CASSEKYNEQYF.

The J gene is TRBJ1-1, the V gene TRBV20-1, with 9 bases that match TRBD1. J was trimmed by 4 bases and V by 2 bases; bases with no gene match: 2. Germline V CDR1 and CDR2: DFQATT, SNEGSKA (reference sequence). The CDR3 runs 13 residues. The CDR3 DNA is TGCAGTGCTAGAACAGGGGGCGGCACTGAAGCTTTCTTT. It translates to CSARTGGGTEAFF.

In the case of this clonotype: A read error may produce the germline difference seen at one junction end. The V gene is TRBV28, the J gene TRBJ1-4; D remains unclear. This CDR3 has 11 amino acids. Germline V gene sequence: CDR1 MDHEN, CDR2 SYDVKM. CDR3 nucleotide sequence: TGTGCCAGCAGCGTAAATGAAAAACGGTTTTTT. Translation gives CASSVNEKRFF.

In the case of this clonotype: This sequence may be a read error, since a much larger clone differs from it by one base. The chain is built from TRBV14 and TRBJ1-4; D ambiguous. The CDR3 covers 13 residues. Germline CDR1 and CDR2: SGHDN and FVKESK. CDR3 residues: CVSSGRRNEKLFF. DNA of the CDR3: TGTGTCAGCAGCGGCAGGCGTAATGAAAAACTGTTTTTT.

This clonotype appeared many times. This chain connects TRBV5-1 to TRBJ2-3, with a tentative D call TRBD1 (7 bases). V was pared by 3 bases and J by 3 bases, with 17 bases between. Germline loops: CDR1 SGHRS, CDR2 YFSETQ. There are 16 residues in the CDR3. In DNA, the CDR3 is TGCGCCAGCAGCTCGCCAGGGGGGATAAGGACAGATACGCAGTATTTT. Amino acids: CASSSPGGIRTDTQYF. The entire variable domain, with the rest obtained from reference TRBV5-1 and TRBJ2-3, is as follows: KAGVTQTPRYLIKTRGQQVTLSCSPISGHRSVSWYQQTPGQGLQFLFEYFSETQRNKGNFPGRFSGRQFSNSRSEMNVSTLELGDSALYLCASSSPGGIRTDTQYFGPGTRLTVL.